Shown below are 23 T cell receptor beta chains from a single sample sequenced in a study of shared clonotypes between healthy human individuals. Sequencing was performed with immunoSEQ multiplex PCR; in TCRdb, only in-frame clones are kept and a portion is missing. The sample lists 800,000 to 1,200,000 clones; roughly 74% were seen once. Sequencing used memory CD4+ T cells from PBMCs. As for subset: CD45RA-negative fraction. These receptors originate from a man younger than 35 in good health. Some clones in this sample may be carry-over from other donors' samples.

The chain links TRBV4-2 to TRBJ1-3; D may be TRBD1 (5 bases). V lost 3 bases and J 7 bases, leaving 10 bases between the germline ends. CDR3 length: 13 residues. Germline CDR1 reads LGHNA; CDR2 reads YNFKEQ. In DNA form, the CDR3 reads TGTGCCAGCAGCCAGGGGGAATGGAACACCATATATTTT. Translated, it gives CASSQGEWNTIYF.

The chain couples TRBV11-3 to TRBJ2-3; D is uncertain. The CDR3 is made up of 13 amino acids. Germline V gene sequence: CDR1 SGHNT, CDR2 YENEEA. The ends were cut back, 3 bases at V and 7 bases at J, with 11 bases in the middle. This CDR3 reads CASSFNSKNTQYF. DNA for the CDR3: TGTGCCAGCAGCTTCAACAGCAAAAATACGCAGTATTTT.

This clone was seen a single time. The J gene is TRBJ2-7, the V gene TRBV5-1, with 8 bases matching TRBD2. Germline V CDR1 and CDR2: SGHRS, YFSETQ. The CDR3 is 15 residues long. V was pared by 0 bases and J by 0 bases, with 2 bases of the junction left unmatched. The DNA of the CDR3 is TGCGCCAGCAGCTTGGTCCGGGAGGGCTCCTACGAGCAGTACTTC. Translation gives CASSLVREGSYEQYF. Using reference TRBV5-1 and TRBJ2-7 for the parts outside the CDR3, the full variable domain is KAGVTQTPRYLIKTRGQQVTLSCSPISGHRSVSWYQQTPGQGLQFLFEYFSETQRNKGNFPGRFSGRQFSNSRSEMNVSTLELGDSALYLCASSLVREGSYEQYFGPGTRLTVT.

The chain employs TRBV10-3 and TRBJ1-5; 7 nucleotides line up with TRBD1. Germline CDR1 and CDR2: ENHRY and SYGVKD. With V trimmed by 6 bases and J by 4 bases, 3 bases remained unmatched. The CDR3 loop spans 13 amino acids. In DNA, the CDR3 is TGTGCCATCAGAACAGGGGTAAATCAGCCCCAGCATTTT. The encoded protein is CAIRTGVNQPQHF.

The gene calls are TRBV19 and TRBJ2-3, with a tentative D call TRBD2 (6 bases). The ends were cut back, 5 bases at V and 2 bases at J, with 17 bases in the middle. CDR1 is LNHDA and CDR2 is SQIVND in the germline V gene (reference sequence). The CDR3 contains 16 residues. CDR3 amino acids: CASSDPRDLNTDTQYF. The CDR3 nucleotides read TGTGCCAGTAGTGACCCCCGGGACTTGAACACAGATACGCAGTATTTT.

The chain has TRBV29-1 and TRBJ1-6; TRBD1 is a possible D gene (5 bases). V lost 7 bases and J lost 4, with 11 bases in between. Germline V gives CDR1 SQVTM, CDR2 ANQGSEA. The CDR3 consists of 13 residues. CDR3 in DNA: TGCAGCGCCGGGGACGGTTATAATTCACCCCTCCACTTT. Its translation is CSAGDGYNSPLHF.

This chain uses TRBV5-1 with TRBJ2-1, with 14 bases identical to TRBD2. CDR3 length equals 16 residues. V trimming: 4 bases; J trimming: 9 bases; junction bases outside the gene matches: 9. The germline V gene has CDR1 SGHRS and CDR2 YFSETQ. CDR3 loop: CASSPGRLAGGVEQFF. The CDR3 nucleotides read TGCGCCAGCAGCCCCGGACGACTAGCGGGAGGGGTTGAGCAGTTCTTC.

The sample holds one count of this clone. The rearrangement links TRBV2 to TRBJ2-7, with D possibly matching TRBD1 (5 bases). Germline V lookup: CDR1 SNHLY, CDR2 FYNNEI. The ends were cut back, 7 bases at V and 6 bases at J, with 16 bases in the middle. This CDR3 contains 13 residues. The CDR3 nucleotides read TGTGCCAGCACCGCCAGGGTTATGGGCGAGCAGTACTTC. Its translation is CASTARVMGEQYF.

Details on this clone: Other DNA sequences in the same sample also yield this CDR3. This chain links TRBV5-1 with TRBJ1-5, with unresolved D. Germline V gene data show CDR1 as SGHRS and CDR2 as YFSETQ. V lost 0 bases, J lost 9 bases, and 7 bases lay in between. This CDR3 has 12 amino acids. In DNA form, the CDR3 reads TGCGCCAGCAGCTTGGGTGCGGGGCCCCAGCATTTT. It yields the protein CASSLGAGPQHF.

V usage is TRBV7-2 and J usage is TRBJ2-5, with a possible D match to TRBD2 (6 bases). The CDR3 is 16 residues long. The germline CDR1 and CDR2 sequences are SGHTA and FQGNSA. Trimming took off 4 bases at V and 4 bases at J, with 19 bases between the two ends. The CDR3 region is CASSSPRERGRETQYF. Written as DNA, the CDR3 is TGTGCCAGCAGCTCCCCACGGGAGAGAGGTAGAGAGACCCAGTACTTC. Full variable domain (missing parts from reference TRBV7-2 and TRBJ2-5): GAGVSQSPSNKVTEKGKDVELRCDPISGHTALYWYRQSLGQGLEFLIYFQGNSAPDKSGLPSDRFSAERTGGSVSTLTIQRTQQEDSAVYLCASSSPRERGRETQYFGPGTRLLVL.

The V call is TRBV7-3, the J call TRBJ2-5; no clear D gene. This CDR3 region has 15 residues. Germline CDR1 is SGHTA and CDR2 is FQGTGA. Trimming took off 5 bases at V and 5 bases at J, with 18 bases between the two ends. CDR3 protein: CASSQQPGPAETQYF. Here the CDR3 DNA reads TGTGCCAGCAGCCAACAACCCGGGCCGGCGGAGACCCAGTACTTC.

The chain recombines TRBV5-1 with TRBJ2-1; 7 nucleotides match TRBD1. Trimming at V came to 4 bases and at J to 9 bases, leaving 7 bases not matched to a gene. CDR1 and CDR2 from the germline V gene are SGHRS and YFSETQ. The CDR3 is 13 residues long. The CDR3 sequence: CASSARGLGEQFF. Here the CDR3 DNA reads TGCGCCAGCAGCGCCAGGGGGTTAGGTGAGCAGTTCTTC. The full variable domain, rest sourced from reference TRBV5-1 and TRBJ2-1, is KAGVTQTPRYLIKTRGQQVTLSCSPISGHRSVSWYQQTPGQGLQFLFEYFSETQRNKGNFPGRFSGRQFSNSRSEMNVSTLELGDSALYLCASSARGLGEQFFGPGTRLTVL.

The rearrangement joins TRBV11-2 to TRBJ1-4; a weak D match, TRBD1 (5 bases). Between the trimmed V and J ends, which lost 0 bases and 8 bases, there was a span of 13 bases. Germline V gene sequence: CDR1 SGHAT, CDR2 FQNNGV. The CDR3 has 15 residues. The CDR3 loop reads CASSLERQGSEKLFF. For the CDR3, the DNA is TGTGCCAGCAGCTTAGAACGGCAGGGAAGCGAAAAACTGTTTTTT.

This clone was recorded only once. The chain couples TRBV4-3 to TRBJ1-2; no clear D gene. The CDR3 extends over 16 amino acids. Germline values: CDR1 LGHNA, CDR2 YSLEER. V shed 0 bases and J shed 5 bases, with 16 bases lying between them. The CDR3: CASSQEIEWAIYGYTF. The CDR3 DNA reads TGCGCCAGCAGCCAAGAAATCGAGTGGGCAATTTATGGCTACACCTTC.

The V and J genes are TRBV28 and TRBJ2-7; 10 positions match TRBD2. With V trimmed by 0 bases and J by 6 bases, 5 bases remained unmatched. The CDR3 contains 15 residues. The germline V gene has CDR1 MDHEN and CDR2 SYDVKM. The CDR3 DNA follows: TGTGCCAGCAGTTTATGGGCTAGCGGGAGTTTCGAGCAGTACTTC. This codes for CASSLWASGSFEQYF.

The chain couples TRBV7-2 to TRBJ2-7; 7 bases agree with TRBD1. CDR1 and CDR2 from the germline V gene are SGHTA and FQGNSA. V trimming: 5 bases; J trimming: 4 bases; junction bases outside the gene matches: 5. The CDR3 is 13 residues long. CDR3 in amino acids: CASSVRDRYEQYF. The CDR3 bases are TGTGCCAGCAGCGTCCGGGACAGATACGAGCAGTACTTC.

This clone was picked up a small number of times. This may arise from a read error, as a much more abundant clone is one base away. The rearrangement joins TRBV2 to TRBJ1-5, with 9 bases lining up with TRBD1. Germline CDR1 SNHLY, CDR2 FYNNEI. V gave up 5 bases and J gave up 2 bases; unmatched junction bases: 1. The CDR3 covers 14 residues. CDR3 in amino acids: CASSRTGGNQPQHF. As DNA, the CDR3 is TGTGCCAGCAGTCGGACAGGGGGCAATCAGCCCCAGCATTTT.

The chain has TRBV6-1 and TRBJ1-5; D uncertain. From germline, CDR1 is MNHNS and CDR2 SASEGT. The CDR3 spans 13 residues. Trimming removed 6 bases from V and 0 bases from J, with 6 bases in between. The CDR3 is CASSQYSNQPQHF. The CDR3 DNA follows: TGTGCCAGCAGCCAGTATAGCAATCAGCCCCAGCATTTT.

The CDR3 nucleotides are TGTGCCAGCAGCCAAGATGGAGGGAACCCCTACGAGCAGTACTTC. Translation gives CASSQDGGNPYEQYF. V is TRBV14 and J is TRBJ2-7, with D maybe TRBD2 (6 bases). The CDR3 runs to 15 residues. The V end lost 0 bases, the J end lost 2 bases, and 11 bases lay between the germline ends. Germline CDR1 is SGHDN and CDR2 is FVKESK.

The rearrangement uses TRBV9 and TRBJ1-1, with 7 bases that match TRBD1. The germline CDR1 and CDR2 sequences are SGDLS and YYNGEE. The CDR3 consists of 15 residues. Trimming at V came to 5 bases and at J to 1 base, leaving 8 bases not matched to a gene. As DNA, the CDR3 is TGTGCCAGCAGGAAAGGGGAGGGGGCGAACACTGAAGCTTTCTTT. Its protein is CASRKGEGANTEAFF.

The V call is TRBV2, the J call TRBJ2-6; the D is unclear. The V and J ends lost 6 bases and 0 bases respectively, with 9 bases between them. In germline, CDR1 is SNHLY, CDR2 FYNNEI. The CDR3 extends over 15 amino acids. In DNA form, the CDR3 reads TGTGCCAGCAGAATCCAAGCCTCTGGGGCCAACGTCCTGACTTTC. This gives the protein CASRIQASGANVLTF.

CDR3 bases: TGCGCCAGCAAGGTCTCAGCGAACACCGGGGAGCTGTTTTTT. Its translation: CASKVSANTGELFF. The chain combines TRBV5-1 with TRBJ2-2; unclear D gene. The length of the CDR3 is 14 residues. Trimming cost V 6 bases and J 0 bases, with 9 bases left between them. Germline assignment: CDR1 SGHRS and CDR2 YFSETQ.

This clone has only one observation. V gene TRBV7-9 combines with J gene TRBJ1-4, with 11 bases that match TRBD1. Germline trimming cut 4 bases from V and 8 bases from J; bases unmatched to any gene: 6. CDR1 SEHNR and CDR2 FQNEAQ come from the germline V gene (reference sequence). This CDR3 contains 15 residues. In nucleotides, the CDR3 is TGTGCCAGCAGCTCGCTCCGGGACAGGGGGGAAAAACTGTTTTTT. This sequence encodes CASSSLRDRGEKLFF.